This section outlines one TCR beta chain sequence together with its context. Assay used: immunoSEQ multiplex PCR; TCRdb lists only in-frame clones, some missing. In the table there are 130,000 or so clones, roughly nine tenths of which are singletons. This entry belongs to a study of T cell responses to AZD1222 COVID-19 vaccine. V shed 1 base and J shed 0 bases, with 10 bases lying between them. The CDR3 consists of 16 residues. The V gene's germline CDR1 is SGHTA and CDR2 FQGTGA. This sample comprised peripheral blood, obtained on day 0 of AZD1222 vaccination. The receptor's source is an adult in good health. J is TRBJ2-1 and V is TRBV7-3; D is perhaps TRBD1 or TRBD2 (5 bases each). The CDR3 loop is CASSLRGGGSYNEQFF. CDR3 DNA sequence: TGTGCCAGCAGCTTAAGGGGCGGAGGCTCCTACAATGAGCAGTTCTTC.